This is a list of T cell receptor beta chains from one sample in a study of blood T cells in healthy people across ages. MiXCR, applied by TCRdb to the 5' RACE reads, yields one record per CDR3 protein. The table shows fewer than 750,000 distinct CDR3 sequences, with more than 45% occurring only once. Sequencing input: blood. These receptors all stem from a man aged 80 or over in good health. Both conserved end residues are part of each CDR3. Fields, in order: D gene, clone size, V gene, J gene, CDR3 protein, CDR3 DNA. A D gene is named only where the DNA matches it firmly. Clone size is not always given. Where it is, it says once, few, many or a class for expanded clones.

d_gene: -; abundance: -; v_gene: TRBV21-1; j_gene: TRBJ1-2; CDR3aa: CASSKTGRANYGYTF; CDR3nt: TGTGCCAGCAGCAAGACGGGACGAGCCAACTATGGCTACACCTTC
d_gene: TRBD2; abundance: -; v_gene: TRBV2; j_gene: TRBJ2-3; CDR3aa: CASSVNSGSGTDTQYF; CDR3nt: TGTGCCAGCAGTGTTAATAGCGGGAGTGGGACAGATACGCAGTATTTT
d_gene: -; abundance: -; v_gene: TRBV29-1; j_gene: TRBJ1-2; CDR3aa: CSAAGSREGYTF; CDR3nt: TGCAGCGCCGCCGGGTCACGAGAGGGCTACACCTTC
d_gene: -; abundance: -; v_gene: TRBV3-1; j_gene: TRBJ2-3; CDR3aa: CASSQLVSTDTQYF; CDR3nt: TGTGCCAGCAGCCAACTCGTTAGCACAGATACGCAGTATTTT
d_gene: -; abundance: -; v_gene: TRBV20-1; j_gene: TRBJ2-4; CDR3aa: CSARVGGPTYEQYF; CDR3nt: TGCAGTGCTAGAGTTGGAGGACCGACATATGAGCAGTACTTC
d_gene: -; abundance: few; v_gene: TRBV5-6; j_gene: TRBJ2-7; CDR3aa: CASSPTWSYEQYF; CDR3nt: TGTGCCAGCAGCCCTACCTGGTCCTACGAGCAGTACTTC
d_gene: TRBD1; abundance: -; v_gene: TRBV12-3/TRBV12-4; j_gene: TRBJ2-6; CDR3aa: CASSLGTGRAGANVLTF; CDR3nt: TGTGCCAGCAGTTTAGGGACAGGGAGAGCTGGGGCCAACGTCCTGACTTTC
d_gene: -; abundance: -; v_gene: TRBV2; j_gene: TRBJ2-1; CDR3aa: CASRSGPYNEQFF; CDR3nt: TGTGCCAGCAGGAGCGGACCCTACAATGAGCAGTTCTTC
d_gene: -; abundance: few; v_gene: TRBV10-2; j_gene: TRBJ1-6; CDR3aa: CASSEPQRFNSPLHF; CDR3nt: TGCGCCAGCAGTGAGCCTCAGAGGTTCAATTCACCCCTCCACTTT
d_gene: TRBD1; abundance: -; v_gene: TRBV29-1; j_gene: TRBJ1-1; CDR3aa: CSVNGGGSSEAFF; CDR3nt: TGCAGCGTTAATGGAGGGGGCTCAAGTGAAGCTTTCTTT